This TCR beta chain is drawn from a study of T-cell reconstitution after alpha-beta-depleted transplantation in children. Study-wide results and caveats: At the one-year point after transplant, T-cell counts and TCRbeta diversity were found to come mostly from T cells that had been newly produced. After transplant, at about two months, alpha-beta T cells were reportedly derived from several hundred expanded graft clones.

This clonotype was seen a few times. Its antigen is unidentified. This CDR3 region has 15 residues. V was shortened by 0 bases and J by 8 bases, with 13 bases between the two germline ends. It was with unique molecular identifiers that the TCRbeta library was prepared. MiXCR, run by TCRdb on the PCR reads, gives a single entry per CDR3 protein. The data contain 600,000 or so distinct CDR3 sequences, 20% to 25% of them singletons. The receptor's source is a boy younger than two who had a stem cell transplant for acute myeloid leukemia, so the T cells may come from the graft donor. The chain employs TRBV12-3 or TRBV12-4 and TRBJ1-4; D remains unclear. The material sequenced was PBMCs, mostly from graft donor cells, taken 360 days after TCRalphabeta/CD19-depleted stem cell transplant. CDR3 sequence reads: CASSLALGGPEKLFF. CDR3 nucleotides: TGTGCCAGCAGTTTAGCGCTGGGAGGACCCGAAAAACTGTTTTTT.